What follows describes a single T cell receptor (beta chain). The antigen is undetermined. The CDR3 has 16 residues. The V gene's germline CDR1 is MNHEY and CDR2 SVGAGI. The V end was cut by 2 bases, the J end by 2 bases, with 15 bases between. These data belong to a study of cytomegalovirus exposure and HLA in healthy donors. A multiplex PCR was run with 60 Vbeta primers and 13 Jbeta primers. How the authors handled the data: In a later analysis, the count reached 82 million or so unique TCR beta chains, with 9 million to 11 million shared. TCRdb's copy holds only in-frame clones and misses some; the assay was immunoSEQ multiplex PCR. The D gene and trimming were derived from the DNA, and the V and J assignments and clone size from that table. The sample holds over 120,000 clones. General study points: Analyzed later, association rates of TCRs varied across HLA loci, with DRB1 most and HLA-C fewest. A later analysis found common viral pathogens apparently linked to several of the most significant clusters. Segments of the TCR beta V type were, in most cases, productive about 87% or about 30% of the time in an earlier analysis.

This sequence joins TRBV6-5 and TRBJ1-2; maybe TRBD1 (5 bases). The receptor's source is a male donor in good health and CMV-seronegative. The specimen was PBMCs. The CDR3 DNA follows: TGTGCCAGCAGTTACCGTGGACTGGGGGGGAACTATGGCTACACCTTC. Protein: CASSYRGLGGNYGYTF.